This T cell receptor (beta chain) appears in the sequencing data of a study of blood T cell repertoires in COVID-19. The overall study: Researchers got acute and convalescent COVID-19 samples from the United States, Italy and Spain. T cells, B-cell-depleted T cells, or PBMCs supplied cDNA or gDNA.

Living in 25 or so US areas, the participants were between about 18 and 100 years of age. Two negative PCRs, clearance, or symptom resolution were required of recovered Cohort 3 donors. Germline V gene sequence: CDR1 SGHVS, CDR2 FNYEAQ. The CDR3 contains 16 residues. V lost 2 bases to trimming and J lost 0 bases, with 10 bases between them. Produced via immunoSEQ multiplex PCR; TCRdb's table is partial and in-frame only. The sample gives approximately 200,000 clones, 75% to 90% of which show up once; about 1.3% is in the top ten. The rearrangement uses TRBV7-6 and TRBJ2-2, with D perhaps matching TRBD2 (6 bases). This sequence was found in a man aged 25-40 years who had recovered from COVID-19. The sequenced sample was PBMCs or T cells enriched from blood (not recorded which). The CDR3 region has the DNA TGTGCCAGCAGCTTATTTACGGGGGCGAACACCGGGGAGCTGTTTTTT. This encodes CASSLFTGANTGELFF.